Listed here are 27 T cell receptor beta chains from one sample, sequenced in a study of regulatory T cells in long-lasting Graves disease. Libraries of TCR beta came from iRepertoire HTBI primers plus Arm-PCR of CDR3 regions. One entry per CDR3 protein results from TCRdb running MiXCR on the multiplex PCR reads. The repertoire has a few hundred thousand distinct CDR3 sequences, 20% to 25% of them found once; the top ten carry 7% to 9%. Time point defined: persistent/refractory GD, antithyroid drugs over 5 years with positive TRAb. PBMC-extracted RNA yielded the TCR library. This specimen consisted of peripheral blood mononuclear cells (PBMCs), obtained when the disease was refractory, from a patient treated with antithyroid drugs. The receptors stem from a female donor with Graves disease.

This clonotype was picked up many times. The rearrangement joins TRBV14 to TRBJ2-5, with a weak D call TRBD1 (6 bases). With 1 base removed from V and 2 bases from J, the gap between germline ends came to 8 bases. The CDR3 consists of 14 residues. Germline V CDR1 and CDR2: SGHDN, FVKESK. The CDR3 DNA reads TGTGCCAGCAGCCAAGTGGGGACACAAGAGACCCAGTACTTC. Protein sequence: CASSQVGTQETQYF.

On this clonotype itself: At one of its ends the junction is not consistent with the germline gene, which may arise from a read error. The chain uses TRBV20-1 and TRBJ2-1; TRBD2 matches at 9 bases. The germline V gene encodes CDR1 DFQATT and CDR2 SNEGSKA (reference sequence). The length of the CDR3 is 14 residues. For the CDR3, the DNA is TGCAGTGCTATTAGCGGGAGCTCCTTCAATGAGCAGTTCTTC. Its protein is CSAISGSSFNEQFF.

The V call is TRBV28, the J call TRBJ2-7, with 9 bases that match TRBD1. Unmatched junction bases numbered 9, after V lost 6 bases and J lost 6 bases. The CDR3 has 14 amino acids. Per the germline V gene, CDR1 is MDHEN and CDR2 is SYDVKM. This CDR3 is CASRDRGSLLEQYF. Written as DNA, the CDR3 is TGTGCCAGCAGGGACAGGGGATCTCTCCTCGAGCAGTACTTC.

The chain couples TRBV28 to TRBJ1-2, with 7 bases identical to TRBD1. The J segment lost 2 bases and the V segment lost 6 bases, leaving 9 bases of the junction unmatched. Germline V gene data show CDR1 as MDHEN and CDR2 as SYDVKM. This CDR3 has 15 residues. The CDR3 reads CASSPGGAENYGYTF. In nucleotides, the CDR3 is TGTGCCAGCAGCCCAGGGGGGGCCGAGAACTATGGCTACACCTTC.

This clonotype has a count of ten or more. The chain joins TRBV12-5 to TRBJ2-5; possible D gene TRBD1, 7 bases. Germline values: CDR1 LGHNT, CDR2 FRNRAP. The length of the CDR3 is 14 residues. V was trimmed by 6 bases and J by 1 base, leaving 12 bases between them. The CDR3 protein is CASGRDSLQETQYF. The CDR3 DNA follows: TGTGCTAGTGGGCGGGACAGTCTCCAAGAGACCCAGTACTTC. Looking up the rest from reference TRBV12-5 and TRBJ2-5 gives the full variable domain: DARVTQTPRHKVTEMGQEVTMRCQPILGHNTVFWYRQTMMQGLELLAYFRNRAPLDDSGMPKDRFSAEMPDATLATLKIQPSEPRDSAVYFCASGRDSLQETQYFGPGTRLLVL.

CDR3: CASSSSGIAGELFF. In DNA, the CDR3 is TGTGCCAGCAGCTCTAGCGGGATTGCCGGGGAGCTGTTTTTT. The rearrangement uses TRBV7-9 and TRBJ2-2, with TRBD2 matching 9 bases. Germline lookup yields CDR1 SEHNR and CDR2 FQNEAQ (reference sequence). CDR3 size: 14 residues. J lost 6 bases, V lost 4 bases, and 3 bases had no gene match.

About this clonotype: This clone may be a read error of a much larger clone one base away. The chain employs TRBV6-2 or TRBV6-3 and TRBJ1-5; D not resolved. The CDR3 has 12 amino acids. Per germline, CDR1 MNHEY and CDR2 SVGEGT. Deletions cut 8 bases from V and 0 bases from J, with 5 bases between. CDR3 sequence (DNA): TGTGCCAGCGCCTATAGCAATCAGCCCCAGCATTTT. Its protein is CASAYSNQPQHF.

The rearrangement links TRBV28 to TRBJ1-5; 8 nucleotides align to TRBD1. Per germline, CDR1 MDHEN and CDR2 SYDVKM. V lost 10 bases, J lost 4 bases, and 9 bases stayed unmatched. This CDR3 has 14 amino acids. CDR3 coding DNA: TGTGCCACTAGACAGGGGACCTTTAATCAGCCCCAGCATTTT. It is translated as CATRQGTFNQPQHF.

There are many counts of this clonotype. The V call is TRBV6-5, the J call TRBJ2-5; D not certain. The germline V gene has CDR1 MNHEY and CDR2 SVGAGI. Deletions cut 3 bases from V and 1 base from J, with 9 bases between. The CDR3 length is 14 residues. Here the CDR3 DNA reads TGTGCCAGCAGTTATCGGAAGACCCAAGAGACCCAGTACTTC. Protein: CASSYRKTQETQYF.

J is TRBJ2-7 and V is TRBV19, with D uncertain. The ends were cut back, 3 bases at V and 1 base at J, with 7 bases in the middle. This CDR3 is 13 amino acids long. Germline V gene sequence: CDR1 LNHDA, CDR2 SQIVND (reference sequence). Here the CDR3 DNA reads TGTGCCAGTAGTATTACACAGTCCTACGAGCAGTACTTC. The encoded protein is CASSITQSYEQYF. The full variable domain, in which reference TRBV19 and TRBJ2-7 provide the parts outside the CDR3, is DGGITQSPKYLFRKEGQNVTLSCEQNLNHDAMYWYRQDPGQGLRLIYYSQIVNDFQKGDIAEGYSVSREKKESFPLTVTSAQKNPTAFYLCASSITQSYEQYFGPGTRLTVT.

This clonotype was seen many times. The chain has TRBV28 and TRBJ1-5, with D perhaps TRBD1 (5 bases). Trimming removed 4 bases at V and 2 bases at J, with 18 bases between. Germline CDR1 reads MDHEN; CDR2 reads SYDVKM. The CDR3 contains 17 residues. Written as DNA, the CDR3 is TGTGCCAGCAGTTCTAGCCATTCGGGACCGGGCAATCAGCCCCAGCATTTT. As protein: CASSSSHSGPGNQPQHF.

This clonotype was seen ten or more times. The chain joins TRBV27 to TRBJ1-5; D gene uncertain. The germline CDR1 and CDR2 sequences are MNHEY and SMNVEV (reference sequence). This CDR3 comprises 15 residues. V lost 2 bases and J 6 bases, leaving 14 bases between the germline ends. This CDR3 reads CASSLVPGWSQPQHF. CDR3 DNA: TGTGCCAGCAGTTTAGTCCCCGGCTGGAGTCAGCCCCAGCATTTT.

This clonotype appeared a few times. This chain joins TRBV12-3 or TRBV12-4 and TRBJ2-4; D not resolved. The length of the CDR3 is 13 residues. The V end lost 2 bases, the J end lost 13 bases, and 15 bases lay between the germline ends. The CDR3 spells CASSLPPPRDQYF. Here the CDR3 DNA reads TGTGCCAGCAGTTTACCCCCCCCTAGAGACCAGTACTTC.

This chain connects TRBV20-1 to TRBJ2-2; TRBD2 might be the D (5 bases). The CDR3 runs to 19 residues. V was clipped by 0 bases and J by 1 base, with 21 bases between them. Germline values: CDR1 DFQATT, CDR2 SNEGSKA (reference sequence). DNA of the CDR3: TGCAGTGCTAGAGATCCCGGTTGGAGAGGGCGGGTGAACACCGGGGAGCTGTTTTTT. Its translation is CSARDPGWRGRVNTGELFF.

As regards this clonotype: A read error may explain this, as a much larger clone is one base away. The chain carries TRBV7-9 and TRBJ1-1; D is unclear. CDR3 length equals 13 residues. CDR1 is SEHNR and CDR2 is FQNEAQ in the germline V gene (reference sequence). The CDR3 loop reads CASGLVGRAEAFF. CDR3 DNA: TGTGCCAGCGGCTTAGTCGGGCGGGCTGAAGCTTTCTTT.

This clonotype has just a few counts. The V gene is TRBV3-1, the J gene TRBJ2-7, with D possibly TRBD2 on 5 matching bases. The V gene's germline CDR1 is LGHDT and CDR2 YNNKEL (reference sequence). The CDR3 contains 16 residues. The germline V and J ends were trimmed by 0 bases and 1 base, with 13 bases remaining between them. CDR3 sequence reads: CASSQEHARGSYEQYF. The CDR3 DNA reads as TGTGCCAGCAGCCAAGAGCACGCCCGGGGATCCTACGAGCAGTACTTC.

This clonotype was observed at least ten times. This chain uses TRBV9 with TRBJ1-1; perhaps TRBD1 as D (5 bases). The CDR3 covers 15 residues. Germline V gene lookup returns CDR1 SGDLS and CDR2 YYNGEE. V was clipped by 0 bases and J by 0 bases, with 9 bases between them. Here the CDR3 reads CASSVEDSMNTEAFF. In DNA form, the CDR3 reads TGTGCCAGCAGCGTAGAAGACAGCATGAACACTGAAGCTTTCTTT.

This clonotype was recorded only once. The rearrangement joins TRBV29-1 to TRBJ2-1; 9 bases agree with TRBD2. The germline V gene has CDR1 SQVTM and CDR2 ANQGSEA. Trimming cost V 6 bases and J 2 bases; bases outside gene matches: 5. This CDR3 is built from 14 residues. The CDR3 bases are TGCAGCGTGGTTAGCGGGAGACCCTACAATGAGCAGTTCTTC. Encoded protein: CSVVSGRPYNEQFF.

This clonotype occurred a few times. The chain couples TRBV5-1 to TRBJ1-2, with 8 bases identical to TRBD1. The trim removed 1 base at V and 7 bases at J, leaving 6 bases unmatched. CDR3 length: 14 amino acids. CDR1 SGHRS and CDR2 YFSETQ come from the germline V gene. CDR3 bases: TGCGCCAGCAGCTTGACAGCCGGGACAGGTGGCTACACCTTC. Amino acid sequence: CASSLTAGTGGYTF.

V gene TRBV5-1 combines with J gene TRBJ2-5; TRBD1 matches 8 bases. CDR3 length equals 15 residues. Germline CDR1 and CDR2: SGHRS and YFSETQ. V was clipped by 0 bases and J by 5 bases; unmatched bases: 6. CDR3 DNA: TGCGCCAGCAGCTTGGCTCCGGACAGGGTGGAGACCCAGTACTTC. This sequence encodes CASSLAPDRVETQYF.

This clonotype came up a few times. The J gene is TRBJ1-1, the V gene TRBV6-1; 9 bases map to TRBD1. The ends lost 5 bases at V and 5 bases at J; junction bases unmatched: 9. Germline lookup yields CDR1 MNHNS and CDR2 SASEGT. This CDR3 spans 15 amino acids. The CDR3 loop is CASSPRQGEGTEAFF. CDR3 coding DNA: TGTGCCAGCAGTCCCCGACAGGGGGAGGGTACTGAAGCTTTCTTT.

This clonotype was observed a handful of times. This chain links TRBV2 with TRBJ1-1; no clear D. Germline loops: CDR1 SNHLY, CDR2 FYNNEI. Trimming stripped 1 base from V and 1 base from J, with 7 bases between. The CDR3 is made up of 14 amino acids. The CDR3, as DNA: TGTGCCAGCAGTGAAGACAGCGAGAACACTGAAGCTTTCTTT. It specifies CASSEDSENTEAFF.

This clonotype was counted between two and nine times. V and J are TRBV7-2 and TRBJ1-5, with D tentatively TRBD1 (5 bases). The CDR3 runs 15 residues. Deletions cut 1 base from V and 3 bases from J, with 10 bases between. Per the germline V gene, CDR1 is SGHTA and CDR2 is FQGNSA. In DNA, the CDR3 is TGTGCCAGCAGCTTAGGGGGGGATTACAATCAGCCCCAGCATTTT. Residues: CASSLGGDYNQPQHF.

This clonotype was detected ten times or more. V is TRBV7-9 and J is TRBJ1-2; weak D call: TRBD1 (5 bases). Germline loops: CDR1 SEHNR, CDR2 FQNEAQ (reference sequence). The V end lost 2 bases, the J end lost 4 bases, and 8 bases lay between the germline ends. The CDR3 contains 13 residues. The CDR3 reads CASSLTGTYGYTF. DNA for the CDR3: TGTGCCAGCAGCTTAACCGGGACCTATGGCTACACCTTC.

The rearrangement links TRBV5-6 to TRBJ2-2; D may be TRBD1 (6 bases). This CDR3 has 13 residues. V shed 3 bases and J shed 8 bases, with 11 bases lying between them. Germline values: CDR1 SGHDT, CDR2 YYEEEE. The CDR3 loop reads CASSWTARGELFF. The CDR3, as DNA: TGTGCCAGCAGCTGGACAGCGAGGGGGGAGCTGTTTTTT.

In its sample, this clonotype was seen many times. This chain joins TRBV25-1 and TRBJ1-1; 7 bases agree with TRBD1. The V gene's germline CDR1 is MGHDK and CDR2 SYGVNS. J was trimmed by 4 bases and V by 0 bases; bases with no gene match: 8. This CDR3 has 16 amino acids. The CDR3 coding sequence is TGTGCCAGCAGTGAATATGGGCCAGGGGGAGGCACTGAAGCTTTCTTT. Translated: CASSEYGPGGGTEAFF.

The rearrangement links TRBV6-9 to TRBJ2-2; TRBD2 matches 8 bases. Losses at the gene ends were 3 bases for V and 3 bases for J; bases not matched to a gene: 24. CDR3 size: 22 residues. Germline V CDR1 and CDR2: MNHGY, SVAAGI. CDR3 sequence: CASSYRLSSTHGGDIDTGELFF. DNA for the CDR3: TGTGCCAGCAGTTACAGACTATCCTCGACCCACGGGGGGGACATTGACACCGGGGAGCTGTTTTTT.